A selection of T cell receptor beta chains follows, all from one sample in a study of blood T cell repertoires in COVID-19. Clones were sequenced by immunoSEQ multiplex PCR, and TCRdb holds only the in-frame ones, with some missing. The sample includes almost 250,000 clones, more than 85% of them seen just once. The sample consisted of PBMCs or T cells enriched from blood (not recorded which). All receptors come from a woman aged 50 to 60 who had recovered from COVID-19. Both conserved end residues are part of each CDR3. A D gene is named only where the DNA matches it firmly. Size values are once, few and many counts, or a class for expanded clones, and some rows have none.

d_gene	abundance	v_gene	j_gene	CDR3nt	CDR3aa
NA	NA	TRBV3-1/TRBV3-2	TRBJ2-1	TGTGCCAGCAGCCGCCCAGGAGGATCTCTCTCCTACAATGAGCAGTTCTTC	CASSRPGGSLSYNEQFF
NA	once	TRBV19	TRBJ2-2	TGTGCCAGTAGTATAGTAGGAGTCACCGGGGAGCTGTTTTTT	CASSIVGVTGELFF
TRBD1	NA	TRBV10-3	TRBJ2-6	TGTGCCATCAGTGAGACAGGGGCTGGGGCCAACGTCCTGACTTTC	CAISETGAGANVLTF
TRBD1	NA	TRBV6-5	TRBJ2-7	TGTGCCAGCAGAGGGACAGGGATCTACGAGCAGTACTTC	CASRGTGIYEQYF
TRBD2	NA	TRBV28	TRBJ2-7	TGTGCCAGCAGTGGACTAGCGCTCTCCTACGAGCAGTACTTC	CASSGLALSYEQYF
NA	NA	TRBV19	TRBJ1-4	TGTGCCAGTGGGAACCAGGGAACTAATGAAAAACTGTTTTTT	CASGNQGTNEKLFF
TRBD1	NA	TRBV6-5	TRBJ1-5	TGTGCCAGGGGGACAGGGTCAGATAGCAATCAGCCCCAGCATTTT	CARGTGSDSNQPQHF
NA	NA	TRBV4-3	TRBJ1-1	TGCGCCAGCAGCCAGGAATATCAAAAGCGGGCCGAGGCTTTCTTT	CASSQEYQKRAEAFF
NA	NA	TRBV18	TRBJ1-2	TGTGCCAGCTCAGTTCGGGCAGGGGACTATGGCTACACCTTC	CASSVRAGDYGYTF
TRBD2	NA	TRBV10-3	TRBJ2-2	TGTGCCATCAGGGGACTATCGAACACCGGGGAGCTGTTTTTT	CAIRGLSNTGELFF